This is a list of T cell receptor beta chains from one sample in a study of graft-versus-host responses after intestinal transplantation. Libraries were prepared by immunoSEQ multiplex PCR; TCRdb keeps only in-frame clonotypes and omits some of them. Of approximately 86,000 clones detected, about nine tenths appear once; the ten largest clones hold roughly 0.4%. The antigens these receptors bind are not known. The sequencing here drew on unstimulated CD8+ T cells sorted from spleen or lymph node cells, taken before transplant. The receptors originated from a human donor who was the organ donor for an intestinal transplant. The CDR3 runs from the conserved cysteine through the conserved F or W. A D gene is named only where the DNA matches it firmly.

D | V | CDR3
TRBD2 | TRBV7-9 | CASSLRTSGTDTQYF
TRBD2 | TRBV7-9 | CASSGLAGGLEQYF
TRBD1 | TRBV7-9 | CAGVTGVGEQYF
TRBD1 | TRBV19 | CASSISGQGFYEQYF
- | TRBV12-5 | CASGSTPGTFPAPYEQYF
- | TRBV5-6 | CASSLGGLEAFF
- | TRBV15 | CATSREWAFPPGSGVYEQYF
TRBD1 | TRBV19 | CASSPGQVGLNTEAFF
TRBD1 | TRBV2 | CASSEGSDRGHVNQPQHF
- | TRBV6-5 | CASSSMGGVDTQYF
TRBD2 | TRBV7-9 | CASSDGTSGAGEQYF
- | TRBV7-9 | CASSLGQNYEQYF
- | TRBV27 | CASSRIYRTEANYGYTF
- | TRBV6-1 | CASSRGGTEAYEQYF
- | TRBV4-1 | CASSPGGGYGYTF
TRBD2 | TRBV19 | CASSISGGANEQFF
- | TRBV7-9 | CASSSPREGTESSLYGYTF
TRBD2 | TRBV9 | CASSGGLAGGPRYNEQFF
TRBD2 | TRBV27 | CASSLAGGNEQYF
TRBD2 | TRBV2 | CASRGTSGRADTQYF
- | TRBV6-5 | CASTGSGYNEQFF
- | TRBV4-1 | CASSQEHRPFYEQYF
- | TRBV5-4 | CASSLPSTDTQYF
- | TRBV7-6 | CASSPGLGTEAFF
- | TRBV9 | CASSVSGVNQPQHF
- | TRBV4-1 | CASSQDRSLYGYTF
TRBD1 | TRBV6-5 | CASSPRQGTQPQHF
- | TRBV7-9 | CASSLAGRPDTIYF
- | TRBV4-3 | CASSQGLAGSTDTQYF
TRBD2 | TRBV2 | CASSDSSASGSTDTQYF
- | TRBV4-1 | CASSQGAISGNTIYF
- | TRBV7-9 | CASSSRDYQPQHF
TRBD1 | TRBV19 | CATSGTGSSYNSPLHF
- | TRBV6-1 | CASSEKFLAGEQYF
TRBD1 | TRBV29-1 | CSVDWRQGNYEQYF
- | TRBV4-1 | CASSQYRDMGTGELFF
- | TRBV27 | CASSLWPGPQETQYF
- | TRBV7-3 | CASSKDGQITGELFF
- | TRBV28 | CASSLAEIYGYTF